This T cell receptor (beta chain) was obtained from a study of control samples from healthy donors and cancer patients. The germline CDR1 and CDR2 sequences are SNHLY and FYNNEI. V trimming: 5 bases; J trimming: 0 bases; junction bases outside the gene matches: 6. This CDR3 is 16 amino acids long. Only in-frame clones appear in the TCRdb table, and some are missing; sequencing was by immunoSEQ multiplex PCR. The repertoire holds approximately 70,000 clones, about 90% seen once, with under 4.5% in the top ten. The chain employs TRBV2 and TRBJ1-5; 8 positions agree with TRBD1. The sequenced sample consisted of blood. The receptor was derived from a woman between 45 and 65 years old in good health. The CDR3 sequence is CASSTGQGNSNQPQHF. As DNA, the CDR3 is TGTGCCAGCAGTACCGGACAGGGCAATAGCAATCAGCCCCAGCATTTT.